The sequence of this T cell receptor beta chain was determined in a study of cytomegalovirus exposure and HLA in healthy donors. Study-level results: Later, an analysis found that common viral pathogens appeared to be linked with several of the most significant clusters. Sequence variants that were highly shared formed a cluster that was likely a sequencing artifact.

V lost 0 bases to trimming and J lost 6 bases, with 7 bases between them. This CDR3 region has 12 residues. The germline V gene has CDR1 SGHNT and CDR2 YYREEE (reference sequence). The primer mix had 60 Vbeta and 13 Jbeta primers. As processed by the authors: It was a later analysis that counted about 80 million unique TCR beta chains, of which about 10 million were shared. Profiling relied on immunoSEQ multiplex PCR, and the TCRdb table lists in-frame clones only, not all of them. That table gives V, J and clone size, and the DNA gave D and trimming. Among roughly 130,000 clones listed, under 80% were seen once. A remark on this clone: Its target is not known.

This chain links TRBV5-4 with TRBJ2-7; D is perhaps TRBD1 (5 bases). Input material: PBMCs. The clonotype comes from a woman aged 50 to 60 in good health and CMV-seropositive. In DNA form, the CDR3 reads TGTGCCAGCAGCTTGGAAAGGGGCGAGCAGTACTTC. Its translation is CASSLERGEQYF.